The sequence of this T cell receptor (beta chain) was determined in a study of T cells in Graves' hyperthyroidism and ophthalmopathy. This clonotype has just a few counts. The CDR3 loop spans 14 amino acids. Germline-derived CDR1 and CDR2 are SGHTA and FQGTGA. Trimming took off 5 bases at V and 3 bases at J, with 13 bases between the two ends. RNA transcripts yielded amplified TCR beta CDR3 regions. The TCR CDR3 was amplified in a first-round RT-PCR using the HTBI primer set. TCRdb used MiXCR to reprocess the multiplex PCR reads, holding one entry per CDR3 protein. The sample shows hundreds of thousands of distinct CDR3 sequences, around 15% of them seen only once.

The gene calls are TRBV7-3 and TRBJ1-2, with D perhaps TRBD1 (6 bases). Specimen: blood. This receptor was obtained from a woman aged 25 to 39 with Graves' hyperthyroidism. The CDR3 loop reads CASSPSAGDYGYTF. For the CDR3, the DNA is TGTGCCAGCAGCCCATCAGCAGGGGACTATGGCTACACCTTC.